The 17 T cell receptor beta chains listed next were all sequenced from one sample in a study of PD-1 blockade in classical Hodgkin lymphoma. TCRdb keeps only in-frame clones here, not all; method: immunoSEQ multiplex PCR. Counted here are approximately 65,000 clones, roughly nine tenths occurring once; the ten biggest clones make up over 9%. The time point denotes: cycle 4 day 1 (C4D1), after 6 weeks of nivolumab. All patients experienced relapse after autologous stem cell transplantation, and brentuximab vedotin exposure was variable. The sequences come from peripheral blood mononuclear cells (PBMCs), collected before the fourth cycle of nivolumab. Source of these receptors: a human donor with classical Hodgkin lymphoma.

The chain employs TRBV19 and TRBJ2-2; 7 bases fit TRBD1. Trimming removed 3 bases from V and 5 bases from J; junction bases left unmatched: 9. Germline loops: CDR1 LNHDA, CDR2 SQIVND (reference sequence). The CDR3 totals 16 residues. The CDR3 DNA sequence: TGTGCCAGTAGTATGATGGAGGCAGGGGGAACCGGGGAGCTGTTTTTT. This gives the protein CASSMMEAGGTGELFF. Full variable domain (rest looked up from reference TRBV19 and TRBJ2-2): DGGITQSPKYLFRKEGQNVTLSCEQNLNHDAMYWYRQDPGQGLRLIYYSQIVNDFQKGDIAEGYSVSREKKESFPLTVTSAQKNPTAFYLCASSMMEAGGTGELFFGEGSRLTVL.

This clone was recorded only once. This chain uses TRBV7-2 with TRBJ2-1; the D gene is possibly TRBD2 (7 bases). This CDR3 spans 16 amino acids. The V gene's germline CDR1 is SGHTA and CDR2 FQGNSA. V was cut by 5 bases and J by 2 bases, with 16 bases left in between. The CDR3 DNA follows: TGTGCCAGCAGCCTATCCATCGGGGGGCCCTACAATGAGCAGTTCTTC. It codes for CASSLSIGGPYNEQFF.

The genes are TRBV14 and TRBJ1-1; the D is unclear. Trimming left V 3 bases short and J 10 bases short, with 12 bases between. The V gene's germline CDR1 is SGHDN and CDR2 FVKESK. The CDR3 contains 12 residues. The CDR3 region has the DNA TGTGCCAGCAGCCATCAGTTGTGGTCAGCTTTCTTT. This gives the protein CASSHQLWSAFF. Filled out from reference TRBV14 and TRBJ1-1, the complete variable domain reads EAGVTQFPSHSVIEKGQTVTLRCDPISGHDNLYWYRRVMGKEIKFLLHFVKESKQDESGMPNNRFLAERTGGTYSTLKVQPAELEDSGVYFCASSHQLWSAFFGQGTRLTVV.

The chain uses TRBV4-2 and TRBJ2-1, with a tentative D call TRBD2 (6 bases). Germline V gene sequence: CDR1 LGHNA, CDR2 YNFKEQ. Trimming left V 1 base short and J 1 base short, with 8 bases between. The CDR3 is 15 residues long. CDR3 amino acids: CASSQVGGSYNEQFF. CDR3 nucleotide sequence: TGTGCCAGCAGCCAAGTTGGGGGGTCCTACAATGAGCAGTTCTTC.

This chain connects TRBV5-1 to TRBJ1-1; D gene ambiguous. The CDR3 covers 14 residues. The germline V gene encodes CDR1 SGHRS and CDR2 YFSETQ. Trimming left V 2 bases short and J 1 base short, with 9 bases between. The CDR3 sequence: CASSLGRSNTEAFF. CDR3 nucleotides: TGCGCCAGCAGCTTAGGACGATCGAACACTGAAGCTTTCTTT.

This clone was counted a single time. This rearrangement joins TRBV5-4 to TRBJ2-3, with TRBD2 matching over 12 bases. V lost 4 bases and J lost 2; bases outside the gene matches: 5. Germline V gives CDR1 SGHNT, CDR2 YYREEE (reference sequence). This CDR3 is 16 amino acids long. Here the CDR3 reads CASSPLAGGATDTQYF. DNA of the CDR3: TGTGCCAGCAGCCCACTAGCGGGGGGTGCCACAGATACGCAGTATTTT.

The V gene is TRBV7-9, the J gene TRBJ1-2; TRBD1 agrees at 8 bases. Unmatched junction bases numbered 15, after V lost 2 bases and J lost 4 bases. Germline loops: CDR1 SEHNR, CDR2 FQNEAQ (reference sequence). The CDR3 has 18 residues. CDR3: CASSLPHSEDREGYGYTF. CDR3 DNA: TGTGCCAGCAGCTTACCACATTCCGAGGACAGGGAGGGCTATGGCTACACCTTC. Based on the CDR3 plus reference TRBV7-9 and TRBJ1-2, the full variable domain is DTGVSQNPRHKITKRGQNVTFRCDPISEHNRLYWYRQTLGQGPEFLTYFQNEAQLEKSRLLSDRFSAERPKGSFSTLEIQRTEQGDSAMYLCASSLPHSEDREGYGYTFGSGTRLTVV.

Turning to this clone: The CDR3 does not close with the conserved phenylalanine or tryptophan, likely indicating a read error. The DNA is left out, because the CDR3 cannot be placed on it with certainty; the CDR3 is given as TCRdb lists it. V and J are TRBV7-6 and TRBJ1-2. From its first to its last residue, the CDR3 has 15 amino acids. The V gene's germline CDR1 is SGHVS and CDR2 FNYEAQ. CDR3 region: CASSSSHESRKTYGY.

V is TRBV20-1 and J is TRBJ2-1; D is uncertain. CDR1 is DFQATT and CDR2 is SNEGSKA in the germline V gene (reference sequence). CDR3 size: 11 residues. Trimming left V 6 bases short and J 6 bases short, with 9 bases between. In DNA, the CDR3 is TGCAGTGCCGCTCGCGTCAATGAGCAGTTCTTC. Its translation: CSAARVNEQFF.

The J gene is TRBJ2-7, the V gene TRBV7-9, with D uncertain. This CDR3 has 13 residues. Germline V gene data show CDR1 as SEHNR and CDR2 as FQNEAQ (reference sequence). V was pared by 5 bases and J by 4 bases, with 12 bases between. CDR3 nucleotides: TGTGCCAGCAGCAAACTCATGGGATACGAGCAGTACTTC. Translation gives CASSKLMGYEQYF.

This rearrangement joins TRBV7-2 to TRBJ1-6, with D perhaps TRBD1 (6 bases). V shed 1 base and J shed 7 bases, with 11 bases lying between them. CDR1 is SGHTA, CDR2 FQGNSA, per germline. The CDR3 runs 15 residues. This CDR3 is CASSLVAQGNSPLHF. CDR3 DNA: TGTGCCAGCAGCTTAGTAGCCCAGGGGAATTCACCCCTCCACTTT.

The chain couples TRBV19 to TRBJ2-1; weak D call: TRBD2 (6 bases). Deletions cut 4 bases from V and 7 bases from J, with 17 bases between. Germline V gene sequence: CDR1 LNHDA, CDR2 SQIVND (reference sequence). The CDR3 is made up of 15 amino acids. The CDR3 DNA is TGTGCCAGTAGTAAGTTCCGGGACTCGGGGAATGAGCAGTTCTTC. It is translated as CASSKFRDSGNEQFF.

In DNA, the CDR3 is TGTGCCAGCAGCGTAGGCGGGACCCTCTATGGCTACACCTTC. It yields the protein CASSVGGTLYGYTF. The rearrangement joins TRBV9 to TRBJ1-2; D is perhaps TRBD1 (5 bases). V was shortened by 0 bases and J by 4 bases, with 10 bases between the two germline ends. This CDR3 has 14 residues. CDR1 is SGDLS, CDR2 YYNGEE, per germline.

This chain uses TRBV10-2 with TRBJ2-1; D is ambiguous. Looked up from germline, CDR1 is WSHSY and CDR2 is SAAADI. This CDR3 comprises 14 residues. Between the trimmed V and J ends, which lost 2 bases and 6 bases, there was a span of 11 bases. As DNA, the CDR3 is TGCGCCAGCAGTGAGGTGGTGGCGATCAATGAGCAGTTCTTC. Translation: CASSEVVAINEQFF.

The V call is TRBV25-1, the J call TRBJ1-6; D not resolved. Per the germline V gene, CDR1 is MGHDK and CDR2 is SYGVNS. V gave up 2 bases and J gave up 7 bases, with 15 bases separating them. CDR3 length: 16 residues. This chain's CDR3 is CASSESTAQWNSPLHF. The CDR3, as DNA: TGTGCCAGCAGTGAAAGTACGGCCCAGTGGAATTCACCCCTCCACTTT.

The CDR3 reads CASSPGGAPEETQYF. The CDR3 DNA reads as TGTGCCAGCAGCCCCGGTGGAGCTCCGGAAGAGACCCAGTACTTC. The chain has TRBV7-9 and TRBJ2-5; the D is unclear. The CDR3 totals 15 residues. V was clipped by 5 bases and J by 3 bases, with 16 bases between them. Germline V CDR1 and CDR2: SEHNR, FQNEAQ (reference sequence).

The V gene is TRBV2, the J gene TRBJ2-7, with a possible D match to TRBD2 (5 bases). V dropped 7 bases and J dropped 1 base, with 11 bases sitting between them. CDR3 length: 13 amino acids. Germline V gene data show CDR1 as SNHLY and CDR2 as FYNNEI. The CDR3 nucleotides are TGTGCCAGCACGACGGGGATTTCCTACGAGCAGTACTTC. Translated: CASTTGISYEQYF. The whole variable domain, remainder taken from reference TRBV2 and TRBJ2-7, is EPEVTQTPSHQVTQMGQEVILRCVPISNHLYFYWYRQILGQKVEFLVSFYNNEISEKSEIFDDQFSVERPDGSNFTLKIRSTKLEDSAMYFCASTTGISYEQYFGPGTRLTVT.